This T cell receptor beta chain was captured by sequencing in a study of CD8 T cells in Susac syndrome. Reverse transcription used about 0.45 to 1 ug RNA and random hexamers. Amplification of TCR beta CDR3 was carried out by immunoSEQ multiplex PCR, which covered 54 Vbeta and 13 Jbeta segments. In TCRdb, the immunoSEQ multiplex PCR reads were re-called with MiXCR into one record per CDR3 protein. The sample records 130,000 or so distinct CDR3 sequences, 85% to 95% being singletons. The CDR3 is 13 residues long. The ends were cut back, 3 bases at V and 5 bases at J, with 9 bases in the middle. The germline V gene has CDR1 MDHEN and CDR2 SYDVKM. TCR beta sequences were obtained from blood CD8+ and CD4+ T cells. FACS enriched CD8+ TEMRA cells, while bulk CD8+ and CD4+ were negatively isolated.

The sequence came from a human donor with multiple sclerosis. The V gene is TRBV28, the J gene TRBJ2-3; D is possibly TRBD2 (5 bases). Source material: CD4+ T cells from PBMCs. The CDR3 DNA reads as TGTGCCAGCAGTTTGAGGGTGCAAGATACGCAGTATTTT. Translating gives CASSLRVQDTQYF.